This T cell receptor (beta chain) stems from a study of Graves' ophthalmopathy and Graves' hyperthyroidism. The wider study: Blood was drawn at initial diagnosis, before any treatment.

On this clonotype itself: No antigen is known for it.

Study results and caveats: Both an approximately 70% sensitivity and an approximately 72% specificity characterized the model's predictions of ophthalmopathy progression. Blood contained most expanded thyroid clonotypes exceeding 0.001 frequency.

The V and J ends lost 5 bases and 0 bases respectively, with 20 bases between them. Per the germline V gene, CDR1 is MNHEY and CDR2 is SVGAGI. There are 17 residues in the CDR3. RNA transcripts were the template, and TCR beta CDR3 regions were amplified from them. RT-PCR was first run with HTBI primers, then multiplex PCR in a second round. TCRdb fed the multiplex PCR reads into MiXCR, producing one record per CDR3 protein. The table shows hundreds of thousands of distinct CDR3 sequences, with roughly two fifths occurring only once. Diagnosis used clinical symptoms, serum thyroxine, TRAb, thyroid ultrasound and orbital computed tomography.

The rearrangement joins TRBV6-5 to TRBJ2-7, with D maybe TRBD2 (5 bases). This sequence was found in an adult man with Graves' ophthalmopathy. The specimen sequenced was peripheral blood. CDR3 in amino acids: CASSEASLALSSYEQYF. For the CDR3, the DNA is TGTGCCAGCAGTGAAGCGTCCTTAGCGCTTAGCTCCTACGAGCAGTACTTC.